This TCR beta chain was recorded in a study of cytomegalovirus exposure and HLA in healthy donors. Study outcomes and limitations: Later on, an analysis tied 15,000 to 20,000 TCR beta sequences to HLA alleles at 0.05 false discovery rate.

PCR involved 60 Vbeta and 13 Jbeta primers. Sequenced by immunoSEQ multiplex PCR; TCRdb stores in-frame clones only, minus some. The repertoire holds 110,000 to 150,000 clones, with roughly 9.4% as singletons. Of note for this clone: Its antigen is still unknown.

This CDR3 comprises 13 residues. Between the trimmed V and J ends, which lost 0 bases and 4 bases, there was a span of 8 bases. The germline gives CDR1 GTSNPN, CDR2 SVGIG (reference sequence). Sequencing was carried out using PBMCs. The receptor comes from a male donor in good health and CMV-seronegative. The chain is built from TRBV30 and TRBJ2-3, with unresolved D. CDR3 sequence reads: CAWSVSSADTQYF. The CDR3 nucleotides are TGTGCCTGGAGTGTATCGTCGGCAGATACGCAGTATTTT.